Each of the 20 T cell receptor beta chains below was sequenced from the same sample in a study of T cell changes during pregnancy in multiple sclerosis. Assay: immunoSEQ multiplex PCR; the TCRdb copy retains only in-frame clones and omits some. This table holds 70,000 or so clones, 91% found once. The specimen comprised peripheral blood, sampled in the third trimester of pregnancy. These receptors came from a female donor in good health, enrolled as a control in a pregnancy study.

The DNA of the CDR3 is TGCGCCAGCAGCGCGGGACTAGCGGGCTACAATGAGCAGTTCTTC. This translates into CASSAGLAGYNEQFF. V is TRBV5-1 and J is TRBJ2-1; the match to TRBD2 covers 12 bases. The CDR3 spans 15 residues. The trim removed 4 bases at V and 3 bases at J, leaving 2 bases unmatched. The germline V gene has CDR1 SGHRS and CDR2 YFSETQ.

V gene TRBV19 combines with J gene TRBJ1-2; possibly TRBD1 for D (5 bases). The V gene lost 3 bases and the J gene lost 3 bases, with 11 bases spanning the gap. The CDR3 has 14 amino acids. Germline assignment: CDR1 LNHDA and CDR2 SQIVND (reference sequence). For the CDR3, the DNA is TGTGCCAGTAGTATCGGGGAGGGGTACTATGGCTACACCTTC. Translated, it gives CASSIGEGYYGYTF. The full variable domain, completed using reference TRBV19 and TRBJ1-2, is DGGITQSPKYLFRKEGQNVTLSCEQNLNHDAMYWYRQDPGQGLRLIYYSQIVNDFQKGDIAEGYSVSREKKESFPLTVTSAQKNPTAFYLCASSIGEGYYGYTFGSGTRLTVV.

The chain employs TRBV5-1 and TRBJ2-5; D uncertain. The CDR3 covers 15 residues. V was cut by 0 bases and J by 4 bases, with 13 bases left in between. The germline CDR1 and CDR2 sequences are SGHRS and YFSETQ. The CDR3 loop is CASSLGLVVPETQYF. CDR3 DNA: TGCGCCAGCAGCTTGGGTCTTGTAGTTCCAGAGACCCAGTACTTC.

V is TRBV11-2 and J is TRBJ2-1; TRBD2 is a possible D gene (5 bases). CDR1 and CDR2 from the germline V gene are SGHAT and FQNNGV. The V end lost 7 bases, the J end lost 1 base, and 14 bases lay between the germline ends. The CDR3 consists of 15 residues. The CDR3 nucleotides read TGTGCCAGCACCAAGGACGGGGAATCCTACAATGAGCAGTTCTTC. Its protein product is CASTKDGESYNEQFF.

The chain employs TRBV9 and TRBJ1-2, with 9 bases matching TRBD1. The CDR3 length is 15 residues. The J segment lost 5 bases and the V segment lost 4 bases, leaving 9 bases of the junction unmatched. Germline V lookup: CDR1 SGDLS, CDR2 YYNGEE. The CDR3 here is CASSLRTGDGYGYTF. The CDR3 coding sequence is TGTGCCAGCAGCCTCCGGACAGGGGATGGGTATGGCTACACCTTC.

This clone was counted once. The J gene is TRBJ1-5, the V gene TRBV6-6; 10 bases are shared with TRBD1. This CDR3 has 14 residues. J gave up 5 bases and V 6 bases, and 4 bases lay outside the gene matches. Germline CDR1 reads MNHNY; CDR2 reads SVGAGI (reference sequence). The CDR3, as DNA: TGTGCCAGCAGACCGACAGGGGGCTATCAGCCCCAGCATTTT. Amino acid sequence: CASRPTGGYQPQHF.

This chain joins TRBV4-1 and TRBJ2-2; unclear D gene. This CDR3 is 16 amino acids long. Between the trimmed V and J ends, which lost 2 bases and 5 bases, there was a span of 15 bases. Germline V gives CDR1 MGHRA, CDR2 YSYEKL. The CDR3 reads CASSQYPPSRTGELFF. The CDR3 coding sequence is TGCGCCAGCAGCCAATATCCCCCATCCCGGACCGGGGAGCTGTTTTTT.

The chain recombines TRBV15 with TRBJ2-1, with a possible D match to TRBD2 (6 bases). The CDR3 totals 17 residues. V dropped 0 bases and J dropped 4 bases, with 16 bases sitting between them. Germline V gives CDR1 LNHNV, CDR2 YYDKDF (reference sequence). CDR3 protein: CATSRDLSAGSYNEQFF. CDR3 in DNA: TGTGCCACCAGCAGAGATCTCTCGGCGGGATCATACAATGAGCAGTTCTTC.

The chain has TRBV6-6 and TRBJ2-2, with TRBD1 as a possible D gene (5 bases). With 0 bases removed from V and 2 bases from J, the gap between germline ends came to 10 bases. CDR3 length equals 16 residues. Per germline, CDR1 MNHNY and CDR2 SVGAGI (reference sequence). The CDR3 is CASSYSLGVNTGELFF. DNA of the CDR3: TGTGCCAGCAGTTACTCGCTAGGGGTTAACACCGGGGAGCTGTTTTTT.

This chain joins TRBV15 and TRBJ2-7; a weak D match, TRBD1 (5 bases). The CDR3 extends over 15 amino acids. The V gene's germline CDR1 is LNHNV and CDR2 YYDKDF (reference sequence). The germline V and J ends were trimmed by 3 bases and 0 bases, with 12 bases remaining between them. This chain's CDR3 is CATSSRQGGSYEQYF. CDR3 nucleotide sequence: TGTGCCACCAGCAGTCGTCAGGGCGGCTCCTACGAGCAGTACTTC. Full variable domain (rest looked up from reference TRBV15 and TRBJ2-7): DAMVIQNPRYQVTQFGKPVTLSCSQTLNHNVMYWYQQKSSQAPKLLFHYYDKDFNNEADTPDNFQSRRPNTSFCFLDIRSPGLGDTAMYLCATSSRQGGSYEQYFGPGTRLTVT.

The CDR3 bases are TGTGCCAGCAGCACCGCGACAGGGGTTGCTTCACCCCTCCACTTT. It encodes CASSTATGVASPLHF. The chain recombines TRBV9 with TRBJ1-6; 8 positions match TRBD1. Germline V gene data show CDR1 as SGDLS and CDR2 as YYNGEE. The CDR3 contains 15 residues. Germline trimming cut 4 bases from V and 9 bases from J; bases unmatched to any gene: 9.

The chain has TRBV18 and TRBJ1-4; a weak D match, TRBD1 (5 bases). V lost 10 bases, J lost 5 bases, and 17 bases lay in between. This CDR3 contains 14 residues. Germline V gives CDR1 KGHSH, CDR2 LQKENI. This CDR3 is CATRATGVNEKLFF. The CDR3 nucleotides read TGTGCCACCCGGGCGACGGGGGTAAATGAAAAACTGTTTTTT.

The gene calls are TRBV5-4 and TRBJ1-2, with a tentative D call TRBD1 (6 bases). Trimming took off 3 bases at V and 4 bases at J, with 13 bases between the two ends. Germline assignment: CDR1 SGHNT and CDR2 YYREEE (reference sequence). The length of the CDR3 is 14 residues. The CDR3 DNA reads TGTGCCAGCAGCTCGGACAGTATTCTCTATGGCTACACCTTC. Amino acid sequence: CASSSDSILYGYTF.

The V gene is TRBV18, the J gene TRBJ1-2, with TRBD1 as a possible D gene (6 bases). Germline V lookup: CDR1 KGHSH, CDR2 LQKENI. CDR3 size: 14 residues. V was cut by 0 bases and J by 6 bases, with 11 bases left in between. CDR3 DNA: TGTGCCAGCTCACCACCAAATACAGGGCATGGCTACACCTTC. It encodes CASSPPNTGHGYTF.

This chain links TRBV11-2 with TRBJ1-4, with a possible D match to TRBD1 (5 bases). Per the germline V gene, CDR1 is SGHAT and CDR2 is FQNNGV. The CDR3 loop spans 17 amino acids. Trimming pared 4 bases from V and 4 bases from J, leaving 19 bases between. CDR3: CASSSRRGGMLNEKLFF. The CDR3 DNA follows: TGTGCCAGCAGCTCGCGTAGGGGCGGGATGCTTAATGAAAAACTGTTTTTT.

The chain joins TRBV7-9 to TRBJ2-1; TRBD2 matches 10 bases. The CDR3 length is 16 residues. The germline CDR1 and CDR2 sequences are SEHNR and FQNEAQ (reference sequence). V lost 6 bases and J lost 0; bases outside the gene matches: 5. The CDR3 DNA reads TGTGCCAGCAGATCTCCTAGCGGGGGCTCCTACAATGAGCAGTTCTTC. This codes for CASRSPSGGSYNEQFF.

The J gene is TRBJ2-7, the V gene TRBV5-1; D possibly corresponds to TRBD1 (5 bases). Between the trimmed V and J ends, which lost 3 bases and 5 bases, there was a span of 12 bases. Germline-derived CDR1 and CDR2 are SGHRS and YFSETQ. The CDR3 is 13 residues long. CDR3 in DNA: TGCGCCAGCAGCTGGTTTTTAGGGGACGAGCAGTACTTC. Amino acid sequence: CASSWFLGDEQYF. Drawing the rest from reference TRBV5-1 and TRBJ2-7, the complete variable domain is KAGVTQTPRYLIKTRGQQVTLSCSPISGHRSVSWYQQTPGQGLQFLFEYFSETQRNKGNFPGRFSGRQFSNSRSEMNVSTLELGDSALYLCASSWFLGDEQYFGPGTRLTVT.

The rearrangement links TRBV5-1 to TRBJ1-5; TRBD1 might be the D (5 bases). The CDR3 totals 15 residues. CDR1 SGHRS and CDR2 YFSETQ come from the germline V gene. Trimming stripped 4 bases from V and 0 bases from J, with 11 bases between. Here the CDR3 reads CASSPTVNSNQPQHF. The CDR3 DNA sequence: TGCGCCAGCAGCCCGACAGTTAATAGCAATCAGCCCCAGCATTTT. The variable domain in full, completed from reference TRBV5-1 and TRBJ1-5, reads KAGVTQTPRYLIKTRGQQVTLSCSPISGHRSVSWYQQTPGQGLQFLFEYFSETQRNKGNFPGRFSGRQFSNSRSEMNVSTLELGDSALYLCASSPTVNSNQPQHFGDGTRLSIL.

The chain links TRBV6-5 to TRBJ2-3; D is ambiguous. V was clipped by 5 bases and J by 0 bases, with 9 bases between them. The CDR3 loop spans 14 amino acids. Germline V gives CDR1 MNHEY, CDR2 SVGAGI. The CDR3 spells CASSKLDSTDTQYF. The CDR3 region has the DNA TGTGCCAGCAGTAAGCTAGATAGCACAGATACGCAGTATTTT.

V usage is TRBV10-2 and J usage is TRBJ2-1; 10 nucleotides agree with TRBD2. The germline CDR1 and CDR2 sequences are WSHSY and SAAADI. J gave up 10 bases and V 2 bases, and 11 bases lay outside the gene matches. The CDR3 sequence is 16 residues long. As DNA, the CDR3 is TGCGCCAGCAGTGAGCCTAGCGGGAGACCACGAGGCGAGCAGTTCTTC. Residues: CASSEPSGRPRGEQFF.